This T cell receptor beta chain was documented in a study of T cell responses to AZD1222 COVID-19 vaccine (dated by TCRdb to about 2021). Notes on the research overall: TCR sequencing was performed for some 250 trial participants, of whom about 200 were given two doses of AZD1222 and around 25 were given two doses of MenACWY control vaccine. Trial participants were enrolled by age into subgroups of 18-55, 56-69 and 70-plus years, and 148, 28 and 57 TCR-sequenced participants, respectively, were included in these subgroups. Overall study outcomes, separate from this receptor: Most participants were white British and females outnumbered males, and the authors suggested that clonal diversity may have been underestimated. Epitopes outside the regions mutated in the B.1.351 and B.1.1.7 variants were reportedly recognized by nearly half of the unique spike-specific TCRs. No day 14 peak-response samples were available, so repertoires were characterized only after the peak T cell response. After two AZD1222 doses, both the breadth and the depth of spike-specific TCRs were significantly higher than at day 0 and than in MenACWY recipients. In the small 56-69-year group, the increase in depth fell short of significance, most likely because of low power. Only a handful of AZD1222 recipients were SARS-CoV-2 seropositive at baseline, limiting conclusions about previously exposed vaccinees. CD4 TCRs associated with the vaccine covered the entire spike protein, and the dominant responses were in regions 160-218 and 743-854.

CDR1 is given as LNHDA and CDR2 as SQIVND, both from the germline V gene (reference sequence). Including the terminal cysteine and phenylalanine, the CDR3 comprises 13 residues. This entry keeps only the CDR3 DNA: 39 bases, framed from base 1. Trimming removed 4 bases from V and 5 bases from J, leaving 11 bases between the germline ends. The CDR3 regions of human TCRbeta chains were subjected to immunosequencing. Regarding the original processing steps: Repertoire TCRs were matched against a reference library of SARS-CoV-2-specific TCRs generated with the MIRA antigen-specificity platform. Breadth meant the fraction of unique TCRs that were SARS-CoV-2-associated, whereas depth meant the fraction of total T cells that were SARS-CoV-2-associated. Each spike-specific TCR was assigned to its reactive spike region and to a CD4 or CD8 class using the MIRA data. Log10-transformed breadth and depth values were compared by one-way ANOVA with Sidak's multiple comparisons tests. Held by TCRdb, this immuneACCESS table contains in-frame sequences only and omits some clones. Under half of the omission traces to an unresolved V gene where checked; the cause of the rest is unknown. The V and J calls and clone size come from that table; D and trimming were worked out from the DNA. The sample includes about 270,000 clones, with approximately 94% observed a single time. The ten largest clonotypes hold approximately 0.52% of the sample.

Read against the paper, the sample's time point label means: about 28 days (+/-7) after the second vaccine dose. AZD1222 recipients with second doses at about 4 weeks or about 12 weeks were pooled, because spike-specific TCR depth and breadth did not differ between schedules. Vaccinee samples were obtained from the UK trials COV001 and COV002, which included a single-blind randomized controlled phase 2/3 trial of AZD1222 (ChAdOx1 nCoV-19) in healthy adults. Trial participant PBMC samples were collected at day 0 and day 28 after the second dose for TCRbeta chain sequencing. Points on this clone: There is no known antigen for this receptor. No much larger clone is present one base from it, and per-base qualities are unavailable. The same CDR3 arises from other DNA sequences in this sample as well.

This TCR derives from an adult who received the AZD1222 COVID-19 vaccine. The specimen was peripheral blood, collected 28 days after the second AZD1222 dose. The rearrangement joined TRBV19 to TRBJ1-1, with the D gene call left open. The CDR3 loop reads CASSTRGWTEAFF. The nucleotides read TGTGCCAGTAGTACCCGGGGTTGGACTGAAGCTTTCTTT.